What follows describes a single T cell receptor (beta chain). Its antigen is not identified. This entry belongs to a study of CD8 T cell repertoires and HIV-1 epitope variants. Study summary: Twenty-five autologous and known Gag and Nef epitope variant peptides each stimulated T cells separately. Controls were a CMV, EBV and flu pool, Ebola AY9, and no peptide.

Notes on the study in general: Five or six clonotypes recognized Nef KF9, one HW9, none TAALDMSHF.

Assay used: immunoSEQ multiplex PCR; TCRdb lists only in-frame clones, some missing. The sample consists of several thousand clones, less than 70% of them appearing once. This CDR3 contains 14 residues. The J segment lost 4 bases and the V segment lost 3 bases, leaving 0 bases of the junction unmatched. Looked up from germline, CDR1 is SGHTA and CDR2 is FQGTGA. The chain carries TRBV7-3 and TRBJ2-3; 11 bases align to TRBD2. The sequenced sample consisted of cultured CD8+ T cells derived from PBMCs. The source is a male donor with HIV. The DNA for the CDR3 is TGTGCCAGCAGCTTTAGCGGGGGGGCAGATACGCAGTATTTT. Residues: CASSFSGGADTQYF.